This paragraph reports one TCR beta chain. Trimming took 4 bases from V and 5 from J; bases not matched to a gene: 6. The CDR3 covers 15 residues. Germline CDR1 is LGHNA and CDR2 is YSLEER. The sample originates from a study of blood T cell repertoires in COVID-19. Study in general: Researchers got acute and convalescent COVID-19 samples from the United States, Italy and Spain. PBMCs, B-cell-depleted T cells, or T cells were the source of the cDNA or gDNA that made up the material.

In the original analysis: Scientists estimated how many nucleated cells there were by amplifying reference gene primers. Sequencing was performed with immunoSEQ multiplex PCR; in TCRdb, only in-frame clones are kept and a portion is missing. V and J calls and clone size are those listed in that table; D and trimming were worked out from the DNA. The table has 200,000 to 250,000 clones, around nine tenths seen once. This receptor was identified in a woman aged 60-70 years with acute or convalescent COVID-19. The chain employs TRBV4-3 and TRBJ2-3, with 10 bases fitting TRBD2. Input material: peripheral blood. This CDR3 is CASSPGLARIDTQYF. CDR3 coding DNA: TGCGCCAGCAGCCCGGGACTAGCGCGAATAGATACGCAGTATTTT.